This paragraph reports one TCR beta chain. A much larger clonotype is one base distant, so this may be a read error. TCRdb re-called the RACE reads with MiXCR, one entry per CDR3 protein. The sample lists about 77,000 distinct CDR3 sequences, 8.5% to 9.5% occurring once. Time point defined: healthy volunteer bleed at 6 weeks. Unfractionated whole blood was the source of the extracted total RNA. These data are taken from a study of human T cells and chemical hapten exposure. CDR3 size: 11 residues. Germline CDR1 and CDR2: MNHEY and SMNVEV (reference sequence). The germline V and J ends were trimmed by 8 bases and 7 bases, with 11 bases remaining between them.

The chain is built from TRBV27 and TRBJ1-1; D may be TRBD1 (6 bases). This clonotype was sampled from a female donor in good health. Some clones in this sample may be carry-over from other donors' samples. Sequences were obtained from whole blood. The CDR3 reads CASQGSIEAFF. The CDR3, as DNA: TGTGCCAGCCAGGGGAGCATTGAAGCTTTCTTT.